Listed here are 22 T cell receptor beta chains from one sample, sequenced in a study of response to subunit inactivated influenza vaccine. MiXCR was run by TCRdb on the RT-PCR reads, yielding one entry per CDR3 protein. Of some 500,000 distinct CDR3 sequences listed, 25% are singletons. The input for sequencing was CD4+ T cells sorted from PBMCs, taken about 5 days after vaccination. Every receptor here comes from a man aged 45-65 years who received an inactivated influenza vaccine.

This clonotype has more than one count but fewer than ten. The genes are TRBV30 and TRBJ1-2; no clear D. Trimming took off 0 bases at V and 0 bases at J, with 8 bases between the two ends. Germline CDR1 is GTSNPN and CDR2 is SVGIG (reference sequence). The CDR3 is made up of 14 amino acids. The CDR3 reads CAWSVRAPNYGYTF. The CDR3 DNA sequence: TGTGCCTGGAGTGTACGGGCTCCTAACTATGGCTACACCTTC. The entire variable domain, with the rest obtained from reference TRBV30 and TRBJ1-2, is as follows: SQTIHQWPATLVQPVGSPLSLECTVEGTSNPNLYWYRQAAGRGLQLLFYSVGIGQISSEVPQNLSASRPQDRQFILSSKKLLLSDSGFYLCAWSVRAPNYGYTFGSGTRLTVV.

V gene TRBV12-3 or TRBV12-4 combines with J gene TRBJ2-5; D not certain. The V end lost 4 bases, the J end lost 2 bases, and 8 bases lay between the germline ends. The CDR3 extends over 13 amino acids. The CDR3 nucleotides read TGTGCCAGCAGTTGGGCTAGTCAAGAGACCCAGTACTTC. This gives the protein CASSWASQETQYF.

The V and J genes are TRBV5-6 and TRBJ2-4, with D uncertain. The germline CDR1 and CDR2 sequences are SGHDT and YYEEEE. The ends were cut back, 0 bases at V and 0 bases at J, with 7 bases in the middle. This CDR3 spans 15 amino acids. This CDR3 is CASSLGPPAKNIQYF. CDR3 in DNA: TGTGCCAGCAGCTTGGGTCCCCCAGCCAAAAACATTCAGTACTTC.

Here the CDR3 DNA reads TGTGCCAGCAGTTCGCACGGAGGGACGAACACCGGGGAGCTGTTTTTT. Residues: CASSSHGGTNTGELFF. The gene calls are TRBV6-2 or TRBV6-3 and TRBJ2-2, with TRBD2 as a possible D gene (6 bases). Germline V gene lookup returns CDR1 MNHEY and CDR2 SVGEGT. V lost 4 bases, J lost 0 bases, and 12 bases lay in between. This CDR3 contains 16 residues.

The chain joins TRBV29-1 to TRBJ2-1; 13 bases agree with TRBD2. The CDR3 is 13 amino acids. V was clipped by 6 bases and J by 9 bases; unmatched bases: 5. Per germline, CDR1 SQVTM and CDR2 ANQGSEA. As DNA, the CDR3 is TGCAGCGTGGGGGGACTAGCGGGACCTGAGCAGTTCTTC. It codes for CSVGGLAGPEQFF.

The V and J genes are TRBV20-1 and TRBJ2-5; TRBD1 matches 7 bases. Trimming at V came to 4 bases and at J to 1 base, leaving 3 bases not matched to a gene. Germline V gene sequence: CDR1 DFQATT, CDR2 SNEGSKA (reference sequence). The CDR3 loop spans 13 amino acids. Here the CDR3 reads CSANRDSQETQYF. The CDR3 coding sequence is TGCAGTGCTAACCGGGACAGCCAAGAGACCCAGTACTTC.

This clonotype has at least ten counts. The rearrangement uses TRBV12-3 or TRBV12-4 and TRBJ2-5; 8 bases fit TRBD1. Germline trimming cut 5 bases from V and 5 bases from J; bases unmatched to any gene: 4. The CDR3 has 13 residues. The CDR3 region is CASSRQGQETQYF. The CDR3 nucleotides are TGTGCCAGCAGTCGACAGGGGCAGGAGACCCAGTACTTC.

This clonotype was detected many times. The genes are TRBV5-1 and TRBJ2-1, with TRBD1 identical over 11 bases. Trimming took 2 bases from V and 7 from J; bases not matched to a gene: 5. Germline V gene sequence: CDR1 SGHRS, CDR2 YFSETQ. This CDR3 is 15 amino acids long. In DNA, the CDR3 is TGCGCCAGCAGCTTCTCGGGACAGGGGGGAAATGAGCAGTTCTTC. This translates into CASSFSGQGGNEQFF.

The chain employs TRBV12-3 or TRBV12-4 and TRBJ2-2; 11 positions match TRBD1. V was clipped by 9 bases and J by 4 bases; unmatched bases: 7. This CDR3 has 15 amino acids. DNA for the CDR3: TGTGCCAGTCGAGCCGGGACAGGGGGCACCGGGGAGCTGTTTTTT. Protein product: CASRAGTGGTGELFF.

This clonotype appeared a few times. The V call is TRBV12-3 or TRBV12-4, the J call TRBJ2-6; possible D gene TRBD2, 5 bases. The CDR3 has 17 amino acids. V lost 1 base, J lost 0 bases, and 10 bases lay in between. This CDR3 is CASSLVPGSSGANVLTF. Here the CDR3 DNA reads TGTGCCAGCAGTTTAGTTCCGGGGAGCTCTGGGGCCAACGTCCTGACTTTC.

This clonotype has just one count. The chain carries TRBV12-3 or TRBV12-4 and TRBJ2-3; 7 bases match TRBD2. V lost 1 base and J lost 6; bases outside the gene matches: 13. The length of the CDR3 is 17 residues. For the CDR3, the DNA is TGTGCCAGCAGTTTAGGGGGAGCGGAGCTTAGCGGGGATACGCAGTATTTT. It codes for CASSLGGAELSGDTQYF.

The chain has TRBV4-3 and TRBJ2-2; maybe TRBD2 (5 bases). V shed 0 bases and J shed 4 bases, with 12 bases lying between them. This CDR3 is 16 amino acids long. CDR1 LGHNA and CDR2 YSLEER come from the germline V gene. CDR3 in amino acids: CASSQEVDAGTGELFF. DNA for the CDR3: TGCGCCAGCAGCCAAGAGGTGGACGCGGGCACCGGGGAGCTGTTTTTT.

In this sample, this clonotype turned up once. V gene TRBV15 combines with J gene TRBJ2-7; the D gene is possibly TRBD1 (6 bases). The CDR3 is 14 residues long. The germline gives CDR1 LNHNV, CDR2 YYDKDF (reference sequence). The V end lost 0 bases, the J end lost 1 base, and 7 bases lay between the germline ends. The CDR3: CATSRERGSYEQYF. CDR3 in DNA: TGTGCCACCAGCAGAGAAAGGGGGTCCTACGAGCAGTACTTC.

This clonotype has a count of ten or more. This chain uses TRBV30 with TRBJ1-4; D not certain. The V end lost 0 bases, the J end lost 3 bases, and 20 bases lay between the germline ends. This CDR3 is 18 amino acids long. Germline V gene lookup returns CDR1 GTSNPN and CDR2 SVGIG (reference sequence). The CDR3 is CAWSVPPVYAVANEKLFF. CDR3 nucleotide sequence: TGTGCCTGGAGTGTACCCCCCGTGTATGCGGTAGCTAATGAAAAACTGTTTTTT.

This clonotype was counted at least ten times. This chain connects TRBV28 to TRBJ2-3; 7 nucleotides line up with TRBD2. The CDR3 spans 17 residues. From germline, CDR1 is MDHEN and CDR2 SYDVKM. V was pared by 6 bases and J by 0 bases, with 12 bases of the junction left unmatched. The CDR3 spells CASRYPSGTSSTDTQYF. CDR3 DNA: TGTGCCAGCAGGTATCCTAGCGGAACCTCTAGCACAGATACGCAGTATTTT.

The rearrangement links TRBV5-6 to TRBJ2-7, with TRBD1 matching 9 bases. This CDR3 is built from 16 residues. The J segment lost 2 bases and the V segment lost 0 bases, leaving 6 bases of the junction unmatched. Germline V gives CDR1 SGHDT, CDR2 YYEEEE. The CDR3 is CASSLDRDRATYEQYF. DNA for the CDR3: TGTGCCAGCAGCTTGGACCGGGACAGGGCGACCTACGAGCAGTACTTC.

The genes are TRBV29-1 and TRBJ2-5; 8 positions match TRBD1. There are 14 residues in the CDR3. V lost 6 bases, J lost 4 bases, and 10 bases stayed unmatched. The germline gives CDR1 SQVTM, CDR2 ANQGSEA. In nucleotides, the CDR3 is TGCAGCGTGCTCCCGGGCAGGGGGCCAGAGACCCAGTACTTC. Residues: CSVLPGRGPETQYF.

This clonotype was observed a few times. The chain is built from TRBV9 and TRBJ2-3; TRBD2 agrees at 10 bases. Germline V gene data show CDR1 as SGDLS and CDR2 as YYNGEE. The CDR3 is 15 amino acids. Losses at the gene ends were 4 bases for V and 2 bases for J; bases not matched to a gene: 4. The CDR3 DNA is TGTGCCAGCAGCTCGACTAGCGGGTACACAGATACGCAGTATTTT. It yields the protein CASSSTSGYTDTQYF.

Only a few counts were recorded for this clonotype. This chain links TRBV10-3 with TRBJ2-4; D is perhaps TRBD2 (6 bases). CDR3 length: 13 amino acids. Trimming took 5 bases from V and 8 from J, leaving 13 bases between them. In germline, CDR1 is ENHRY, CDR2 SYGVKD. The CDR3 nucleotides are TGTGCCATCAGTCGCAATACGGGGGACATTCAGTACTTC. Translating it yields CAISRNTGDIQYF.

The chain combines TRBV20-1 with TRBJ2-3; the D gene is possibly TRBD1 (6 bases). V lost 3 bases and J lost 0, with 13 bases in between. Germline CDR1 and CDR2: DFQATT and SNEGSKA (reference sequence). The CDR3 has 15 amino acids. The CDR3 nucleotides are TGCAGTGCTAGCGGACAGCCGTATAGCACAGATACGCAGTATTTT. Encoded protein: CSASGQPYSTDTQYF.

The chain is built from TRBV6-2 or TRBV6-3 and TRBJ1-4, with D perhaps matching TRBD1 (5 bases). The CDR3 is 16 residues long. Per germline, CDR1 MNHEY and CDR2 SVGEGT. V was trimmed by 7 bases and J by 5 bases, leaving 20 bases between them. CDR3 nucleotide sequence: TGTGCCAGCACCTCCGGTAGGGGACGACCGAATGAAAAACTGTTTTTT. Protein product: CASTSGRGRPNEKLFF.

This clonotype was seen a handful of times. V and J are TRBV3-1 and TRBJ2-1; D perhaps matches TRBD2 (5 bases). Germline values: CDR1 LGHDT, CDR2 YNNKEL (reference sequence). This CDR3 contains 13 residues. Between the trimmed V and J ends, which lost 1 base and 8 bases, there was a span of 9 bases. CDR3 bases: TGTGCCAGCAGCCAAGTAGGAGGTCATGAGCAGTTCTTC. Protein: CASSQVGGHEQFF.